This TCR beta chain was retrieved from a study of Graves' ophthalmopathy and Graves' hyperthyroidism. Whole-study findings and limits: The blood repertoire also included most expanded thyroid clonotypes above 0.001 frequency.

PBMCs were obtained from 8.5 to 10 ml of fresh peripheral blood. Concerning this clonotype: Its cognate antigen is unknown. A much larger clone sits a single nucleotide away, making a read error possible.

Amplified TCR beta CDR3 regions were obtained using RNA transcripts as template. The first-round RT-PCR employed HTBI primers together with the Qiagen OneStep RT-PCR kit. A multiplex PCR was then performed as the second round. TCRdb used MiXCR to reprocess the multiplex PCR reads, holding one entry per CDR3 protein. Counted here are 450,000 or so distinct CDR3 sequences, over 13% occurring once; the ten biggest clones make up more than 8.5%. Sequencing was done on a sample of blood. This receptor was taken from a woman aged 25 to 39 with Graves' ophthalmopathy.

The CDR3 spells CASSKRGREACF. CDR3 bases: TGTGCCAGCAGTAAACGGGGACGAGAAGCTTGCTTT. V usage is TRBV6-4 and J usage is TRBJ1-1; possible D gene TRBD1, 5 bases. CDR1 is MRHNA and CDR2 is SNTAGT in the germline V gene. This CDR3 region has 12 residues.